Below, one T cell receptor (beta chain) is given with its context. Its matching antigen is unknown. The data derive from a study of blood T cells in healthy people across ages. Study context: Capturing about one barcoded beta molecule per two T cells was achieved by template switching. Whole-study results and caveats: The recorded TCR beta diversity per million T cells decreased in a roughly linear manner with age. The long-lived group displayed more naive CD4+ cells, plus higher diversity, than the aged donors did.

Germline CDR1 is SGHNT and CDR2 is YYREEE (reference sequence). The CDR3 runs 18 residues. The V gene end was trimmed by 6 bases and the J gene end by 1 base; junction bases not matched to a gene: 15. Primed by a sample-barcoded 5' primer and a J-beta primer mix, a second PCR proceeded for roughly 6 to 12 cycles. The template-switch adaptor, which had 12 random nucleotides, put a tag on each cDNA molecule. TCRdb re-called the 5' RACE reads through MiXCR, storing one row per CDR3 protein. The sample records around 870,000 distinct CDR3 sequences, about 30% being singletons. Source material: blood. This TCR was recovered from an elderly woman in good health. The chain recombines TRBV5-4 with TRBJ2-3; 9 bases map to TRBD2. CDR3 in amino acids: CASTTGASGASRTDTQYF. DNA for the CDR3: TGTGCCAGCACCACTGGGGCTAGCGGGGCCTCACGCACAGATACGCAGTATTTT.